This entry is about one TCR beta chain. Its target is unknown. The germline gives CDR1 SGHRS, CDR2 YFSETQ. With 3 bases removed from V and 5 bases from J, the gap between germline ends came to 11 bases. The CDR3 loop spans 14 amino acids. The data belong to a study of identifying expanded T cells in peripheral blood. Study-wide findings and caveats: Variance in clone template counts between roughly two-week samples significantly increased with total template count across all healthy donors.

No infections or other immune events were documented during collection. Clones were read by immunoSEQ multiplex PCR, and TCRdb kept only the in-frame ones, dropping some. The table lists over 85,000 clones, around 89% of them singletons, with around an eighth in the top ten. The rearrangement links TRBV5-1 to TRBJ1-4; no reliable D call. Input material: blood. The TCR comes from a person aged 18 to 70 in good health. The CDR3 spells CASSYEGGNEKLFF. The CDR3 DNA reads as TGCGCCAGCAGCTACGAGGGTGGGAATGAAAAACTGTTTTTT.